One and the same sample provided the 5 T cell receptor beta chains below, sequenced in a study of blood T cells in healthy people across ages. Primers used in a second PCR of roughly 6 to 12 cycles were a sample-barcoded 5' primer and a J-beta primer mix. A single record per CDR3 protein comes from TCRdb applying MiXCR to the 5' RACE reads. The sample has about 1.6 million distinct CDR3 sequences; around 36% are singletons. The sequenced material came from blood. The origin of the receptors is a woman under 40 in good health.

The rearrangement joins TRBV5-1 to TRBJ2-1, with D perhaps assigned TRBD1 or TRBD2 (7 bases each). The germline CDR1 and CDR2 sequences are SGHRS and YFSETQ. V lost 7 bases and J lost 8, with 19 bases in between. This CDR3 is 14 amino acids long. The CDR3 DNA reads as TGCGCCAGCGCAGCGGGACAGATGGGAGATGAGCAGTTCTTC. Translated, it gives CASAAGQMGDEQFF.

The rearrangement links TRBV28 to TRBJ1-2, with D perhaps TRBD1 (6 bases). The germline V gene has CDR1 MDHEN and CDR2 SYDVKM. The CDR3 length is 11 residues. V lost 8 bases, J lost 7 bases, and 11 bases lay in between. CDR3 in amino acids: CASATGFGYTF. In nucleotides, the CDR3 is TGTGCCAGCGCTACAGGGTTTGGCTACACCTTC.

The chain is built from TRBV29-1 and TRBJ2-1; D might be TRBD2 (6 bases). The CDR3 covers 15 residues. Trimming stripped 4 bases from V and 0 bases from J, with 13 bases between. Per the germline V gene, CDR1 is SQVTM and CDR2 is ANQGSEA. In DNA, the CDR3 is TGCAGCGTTGTCCCCGGGACTCGCTCCTACAATGAGCAGTTCTTC. Encoded protein: CSVVPGTRSYNEQFF.

This clonotype has more than one count but fewer than ten. This rearrangement joins TRBV2 to TRBJ2-3, with 7 bases that match TRBD2. Per the germline V gene, CDR1 is SNHLY and CDR2 is FYNNEI. Trimming removed 8 bases from V and 1 base from J; junction bases left unmatched: 6. This CDR3 spans 14 amino acids. Written as DNA, the CDR3 is TGTGCCAGCGCGGGGGACTCTCGCACAGATACGCAGTATTTT. Its protein product is CASAGDSRTDTQYF.

This chain joins TRBV4-1 and TRBJ2-3; 11 bases align to TRBD2. CDR1 is MGHRA and CDR2 is YSYEKL in the germline V gene. V lost 5 bases, J lost 3 bases, and 10 bases stayed unmatched. This CDR3 contains 17 residues. Here the CDR3 reads CASSLAGGPIRTDTQYF. Written as DNA, the CDR3 is TGCGCCAGCAGCTTAGCGGGGGGGCCAATAAGAACAGATACGCAGTATTTT.